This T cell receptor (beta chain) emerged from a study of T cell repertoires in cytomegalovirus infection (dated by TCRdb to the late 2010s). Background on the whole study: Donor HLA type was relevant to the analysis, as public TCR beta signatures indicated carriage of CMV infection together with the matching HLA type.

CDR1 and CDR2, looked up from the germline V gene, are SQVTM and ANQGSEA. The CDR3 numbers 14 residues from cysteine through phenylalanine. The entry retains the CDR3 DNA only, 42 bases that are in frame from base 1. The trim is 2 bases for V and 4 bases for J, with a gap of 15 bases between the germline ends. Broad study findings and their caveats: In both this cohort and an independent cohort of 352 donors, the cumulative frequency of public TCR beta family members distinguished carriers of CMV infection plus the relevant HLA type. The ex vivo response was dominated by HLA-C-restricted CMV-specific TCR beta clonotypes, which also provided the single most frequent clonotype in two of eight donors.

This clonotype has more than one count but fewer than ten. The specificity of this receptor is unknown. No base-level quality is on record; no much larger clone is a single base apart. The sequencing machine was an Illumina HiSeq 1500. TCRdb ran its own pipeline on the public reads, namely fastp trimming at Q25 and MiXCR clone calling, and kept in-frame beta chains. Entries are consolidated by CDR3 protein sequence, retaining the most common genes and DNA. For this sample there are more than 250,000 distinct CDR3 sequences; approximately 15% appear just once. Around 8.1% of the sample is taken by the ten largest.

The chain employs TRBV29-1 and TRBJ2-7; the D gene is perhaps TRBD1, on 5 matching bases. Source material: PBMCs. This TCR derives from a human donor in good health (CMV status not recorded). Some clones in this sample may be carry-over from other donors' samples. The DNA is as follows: TGCAGCGTTGAAATGGAGACAGAAGCGTACGAGCAGTACTTC. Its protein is CSVEMETEAYEQYF.